A selection of T cell receptor beta chains follows, all from one sample in a study of post-analysis software for immune sequencing data. From the PCR reads, TCRdb called clonotypes with MiXCR, one entry per CDR3 protein. The table has over 250,000 distinct CDR3 sequences, just over 35% seen once. The sequencing input was blood. These receptors originate from a girl between 10 and 17 years old with multiple sclerosis. The CDR3 runs from the conserved cysteine through the conserved F or W. Fields, in order: J gene, clone size, V gene, D gene, CDR3 DNA, CDR3 protein. D genes are given only for firm matches. Clone size is shown for a subset of rows, as once, few, many or a class of expanded clone.

TRBJ1-2 NA TRBV20-1 NA TGCGGTGCCTTACCTCCTGACGGGCCCTGGGGCGGCTACACCTTC CGALPPDGPWGGYTF
TRBJ2-1 NA TRBV7-2 TRBD2 TGTGCCAGCAGCTCTCGGGCGGGACTAAATGAGCAGTTCTTC CASSSRAGLNEQFF
TRBJ1-4 many TRBV20-1 NA TGCAGTGCTAGAGTTACAAGGGGTAGTGAAAAACTGTTTTTT CSARVTRGSEKLFF
TRBJ2-7 once TRBV20-1 NA TGCAGTGGACTAGGGCACCTCTCCTACGAGCAGTACTTC CSGLGHLSYEQYF
TRBJ1-1 many TRBV29-1 NA TGCAGCGGGCGGTCCACTGAAGCTTTCTTT CSGRSTEAFF
TRBJ2-7 NA TRBV3-1 TRBD1 TGTGCCAGCAGCCAAGTGGCAGGGGGCTACGAGCAGTACTTC CASSQVAGGYEQYF
TRBJ2-2 NA TRBV5-6 TRBD2 TGTGCCAGCAGCTTGGGGCCGGGACTAGCGGGAGGAAGTGGCGGGGAGCTGTTTTTT CASSLGPGLAGGSGGELFF
TRBJ2-2 NA TRBV7-9 NA TGTGCCAGCAGCCCTAAAGAGGGCCTTACTGTTTTCGGCATCGGGGAGCTGTTTTTT CASSPKEGLTVFGIGELFF
TRBJ2-2 NA TRBV7-3 NA TGTGCCAGCAGCTTACGAACCGGGGAGCTGTTTTTT CASSLRTGELFF
TRBJ1-6 NA TRBV7-9 NA TGTGCCAGCAGCGCCGCGGGGAGGGGCTTTGCCAATTCACCCCTCCACTTT CASSAAGRGFANSPLHF
TRBJ1-1 few TRBV2 TRBD1 TGTGCCAGCAGCGGAGACCGGACAGGCCCTGAAGCTTTCTTT CASSGDRTGPEAFF
TRBJ2-5 many TRBV7-2 TRBD2 TGTGCCAGCAGACTAGCGAGTCAAGAGACCCAGTACTTC CASRLASQETQYF
TRBJ2-1 many TRBV4-1 NA TGCGCCAGCAGCCAAGATACTGCTGGGTACAATGAGCAGTTCTTC CASSQDTAGYNEQFF
TRBJ2-1 NA TRBV20-1 TRBD2 TGCAGTGCTAGAGGCGGTCCCGGGACTAGCGGGAGACGGTACAATGAGCAGTTCTTC CSARGGPGTSGRRYNEQFF